The entry below gives a single T cell receptor (beta chain) sequence along with its context. The sample belongs to a study of blood T cell repertoires in COVID-19. There are 15 residues in the CDR3. Germline CDR1 is SGHNT and CDR2 is YYREEE (reference sequence). The V and J ends lost 1 base and 3 bases, in that order; junction bases with no gene match: 5. Libraries were prepared by immunoSEQ multiplex PCR; TCRdb keeps only in-frame clonotypes and omits some of them. The table lists 55,000 to 80,000 clones, over 60% of them singletons. Sequenced: peripheral blood. This TCR derives from a human donor in a cohort sampled during active COVID-19. The J gene is TRBJ2-3, the V gene TRBV5-4; 7 nucleotides line up with TRBD2. The CDR3 bases are TGTGCCAGCAGCTTGTGGTCTAGCGGTACAGATACGCAGTATTTT. Translated, it gives CASSLWSSGTDTQYF.